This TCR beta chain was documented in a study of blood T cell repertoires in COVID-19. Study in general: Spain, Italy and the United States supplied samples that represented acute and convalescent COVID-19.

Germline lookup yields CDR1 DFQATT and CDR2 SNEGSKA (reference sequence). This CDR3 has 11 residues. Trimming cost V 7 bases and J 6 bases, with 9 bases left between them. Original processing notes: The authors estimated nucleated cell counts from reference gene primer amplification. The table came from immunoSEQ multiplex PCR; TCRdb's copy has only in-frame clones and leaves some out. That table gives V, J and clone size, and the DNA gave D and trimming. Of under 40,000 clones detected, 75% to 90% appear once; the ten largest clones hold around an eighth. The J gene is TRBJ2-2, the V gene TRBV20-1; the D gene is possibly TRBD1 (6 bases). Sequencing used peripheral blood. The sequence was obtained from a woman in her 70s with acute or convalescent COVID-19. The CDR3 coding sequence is TGCAGTGTCAGGGGCGCCGGGGAGCTGTTTTTT. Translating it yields CSVRGAGELFF.